The 28 T cell receptor beta chains in this list originate from one sample, sequenced in a study of cytomegalovirus exposure and HLA in healthy donors. The PCR ran on 60 Vbeta and 13 Jbeta primers. Method: immunoSEQ multiplex PCR; TCRdb's copy keeps in-frame clones and lacks some. This sample contains about 67,000 clones. Sequencing was carried out using PBMCs. These receptors were obtained from a woman aged 25 to 45 in good health and CMV-seronegative.

The gene calls are TRBV5-1 and TRBJ2-3; 7 nucleotides align to TRBD2. Germline trimming cut 2 bases from V and 1 base from J; bases unmatched to any gene: 4. This CDR3 is 15 amino acids long. Germline V gene data show CDR1 as SGHRS and CDR2 as YFSETQ. The CDR3 region is CASSFLTSRTDTQYF. In nucleotides, the CDR3 is TGCGCCAGCAGCTTCTTGACTAGCCGCACAGATACGCAGTATTTT.

This chain links TRBV7-9 with TRBJ2-3; 8 nucleotides line up with TRBD2. J lost 7 bases, V lost 5 bases, and 14 bases had no gene match. The length of the CDR3 is 16 residues. Germline CDR1 is SEHNR and CDR2 is FQNEAQ (reference sequence). The CDR3 loop is CASSPESGSRPYTQYF. DNA of the CDR3: TGTGCCAGCAGCCCCGAGAGCGGGAGTCGCCCCTATACGCAGTATTTT.

The J gene is TRBJ1-2, the V gene TRBV4-2; 7 bases match TRBD1. Germline CDR1 is LGHNA and CDR2 is YNFKEQ. With V trimmed by 6 bases and J by 1 base, 11 bases remained unmatched. The CDR3 is 16 amino acids. Written as DNA, the CDR3 is TGTGCCAGCAGTTTCCACGGACAGGAGATTAACTATGGCTACACCTTC. Encoded protein: CASSFHGQEINYGYTF.

The V and J genes are TRBV6-5 and TRBJ2-7; possible D gene TRBD2, 6 bases. CDR3 length equals 14 residues. V lost 4 bases and J lost 2, with 12 bases in between. Germline lookup yields CDR1 MNHEY and CDR2 SVGAGI. In DNA, the CDR3 is TGTGCCAGCAGTTGGGGGGACGGCGCCTACGAGCAGTACTTC. It yields the protein CASSWGDGAYEQYF.

CDR3: CASSEGQLYEQYF. In DNA form, the CDR3 reads TGCGCCAGCAGCGAGGGACAGCTCTACGAGCAGTACTTC. This chain connects TRBV5-1 to TRBJ2-7; 7 bases agree with TRBD1. The trim removed 4 bases at V and 3 bases at J, leaving 4 bases unmatched. Germline values: CDR1 SGHRS, CDR2 YFSETQ. The CDR3 extends over 13 amino acids.

The chain joins TRBV18 to TRBJ1-1; tentative D call: TRBD1 (6 bases). Trimming stripped 4 bases from V and 3 bases from J, with 12 bases between. Germline CDR1 KGHSH, CDR2 LQKENI. The length of the CDR3 is 14 residues. The CDR3 DNA sequence: TGTGCCAGCTCACTGCAAGAGGGGGACACTGAAGCTTTCTTT. This sequence encodes CASSLQEGDTEAFF.

In DNA form, the CDR3 reads TGTGCCAGCAGCTGGGTCAAGGGACAAGCCTTCCAAGAGACCCAGTACTTC. It yields the protein CASSWVKGQAFQETQYF. This sequence joins TRBV7-6 and TRBJ2-5, with D maybe TRBD1 (6 bases). CDR1 and CDR2 (germline): SGHVS, FNYEAQ. Trimming stripped 4 bases from V and 1 base from J, with 19 bases between. This CDR3 region has 17 residues.

V usage is TRBV7-8 and J usage is TRBJ1-1; D unclear. V was clipped by 4 bases and J by 1 base, with 4 bases between them. The CDR3 has 12 amino acids. Germline-derived CDR1 and CDR2 are SGHVS and FQNEAQ. CDR3 amino acids: CASSYRNTEAFF. CDR3 bases: TGTGCCAGCAGCTACAGGAACACTGAAGCTTTCTTT.

In DNA form, the CDR3 reads TGTGCCAGCAGCGTAGGTCGAAGCGGGAGGGCCGGAGAGACCCAGTACTTC. As protein: CASSVGRSGRAGETQYF. The rearrangement uses TRBV9 and TRBJ2-5; 10 bases map to TRBD2. CDR1 and CDR2 from the germline V gene are SGDLS and YYNGEE. This CDR3 spans 17 amino acids. J lost 4 bases, V lost 0 bases, and 9 bases had no gene match.

The V call is TRBV30, the J call TRBJ1-4; D is possibly TRBD1 (5 bases). The V gene lost 5 bases and the J gene lost 7 bases, with 17 bases spanning the gap. Germline V gene sequence: CDR1 GTSNPN, CDR2 SVGIG (reference sequence). The CDR3 is 14 residues long. The CDR3 nucleotides are TGTGCCTGGCGGGGGGAGACGTGGTCTGAAAAACTGTTTTTT. Residues: CAWRGETWSEKLFF.

This sequence joins TRBV28 and TRBJ1-1; D not resolved. Germline CDR1 reads MDHEN; CDR2 reads SYDVKM. Trimming cost V 2 bases and J 11 bases, with 15 bases left between them. There are 13 residues in the CDR3. CDR3 amino acids: CASSLPAGNRAFF. The CDR3 DNA reads TGTGCCAGCAGTTTACCCGCAGGAAATCGGGCTTTCTTT. Variable domain in full (rest from reference TRBV28 and TRBJ1-1): DVKVTQSSRYLVKRTGEKVFLECVQDMDHENMFWYRQDPGLGLRLIYFSYDVKMKEKGDIPEGYSVSREKKERFSLILESASTNQTSMYLCASSLPAGNRAFFGQGTRLTVV.

V is TRBV6-1 and J is TRBJ1-4; no firm D call. Trimming left V 5 bases short and J 10 bases short, with 5 bases between. The CDR3 covers 10 residues. Germline-derived CDR1 and CDR2 are MNHNS and SASEGT. The DNA of the CDR3 is TGTGCCAGCAGTTCCGGAAAACTGTTTTTT. This codes for CASSSGKLFF.

The V gene is TRBV28, the J gene TRBJ2-5; 10 bases are a match to TRBD2. With V trimmed by 5 bases and J by 1 base, 7 bases remained unmatched. The length of the CDR3 is 16 residues. From germline, CDR1 is MDHEN and CDR2 SYDVKM. DNA for the CDR3: TGTGCCAGCAGTCTTCTAGCGGGGGCCTTCCAAGAGACCCAGTACTTC. This gives the protein CASSLLAGAFQETQYF.

V usage is TRBV14 and J usage is TRBJ2-1; D is unresolved. V was trimmed by 1 base and J by 4 bases, leaving 8 bases between them. Germline V gene sequence: CDR1 SGHDN, CDR2 FVKESK. This CDR3 has 14 residues. CDR3 in amino acids: CASSQVNKYNEQFF. CDR3 nucleotides: TGTGCCAGCAGCCAAGTGAACAAGTACAATGAGCAGTTCTTC. Variable domain in full (rest from reference TRBV14 and TRBJ2-1): EAGVTQFPSHSVIEKGQTVTLRCDPISGHDNLYWYRRVMGKEIKFLLHFVKESKQDESGMPNNRFLAERTGGTYSTLKVQPAELEDSGVYFCASSQVNKYNEQFFGPGTRLTVL.

The chain recombines TRBV4-3 with TRBJ2-1, with TRBD1 matching over 8 bases. CDR3 length: 16 residues. Looked up from germline, CDR1 is LGHNA and CDR2 is YSLEER. V lost 0 bases to trimming and J lost 6 bases; unmatched junction nucleotides: 7. DNA for the CDR3: TGCGCCAGCAGCCAAGATGGCAGGGGGCTAGGCAATGAGCAGTTCTTC. Translating it yields CASSQDGRGLGNEQFF.

This rearrangement joins TRBV18 to TRBJ2-7, with 10 bases lining up with TRBD1. With 4 bases clipped from V and 2 bases from J, the junction kept 17 bases outside the gene matches. Germline CDR1 KGHSH, CDR2 LQKENI. The CDR3 has 19 residues. In DNA, the CDR3 is TGTGCCAGCTCACTGGGACCGGGACAGGGGACTGGAAGCCCCTACGAGCAGTACTTC. Protein sequence: CASSLGPGQGTGSPYEQYF.

This sequence joins TRBV10-3 and TRBJ2-7; TRBD1 might be the D (5 bases). Germline CDR1 reads ENHRY; CDR2 reads SYGVKD. The CDR3 contains 14 residues. Between the trimmed V and J ends, which lost 8 bases and 7 bases, there was a span of 21 bases. CDR3 region: CAIPVRTTQGEQYF. DNA of the CDR3: TGTGCCATCCCCGTCCGGACCACGCAGGGTGAGCAGTACTTC.

The chain is built from TRBV7-9 and TRBJ2-1, with 14 bases matching TRBD2. Germline trimming cut 1 base from V and 0 bases from J; bases unmatched to any gene: 2. Germline V lookup: CDR1 SEHNR, CDR2 FQNEAQ (reference sequence). The CDR3 covers 18 residues. This CDR3 reads CASSLGTSGGYSYNEQFF. CDR3 sequence (DNA): TGTGCCAGCAGCTTAGGGACTAGCGGGGGGTACTCCTACAATGAGCAGTTCTTC.

The rearrangement joins TRBV6-5 to TRBJ2-7; no definite D call. Germline V gene lookup returns CDR1 MNHEY and CDR2 SVGAGI. V shed 4 bases and J shed 2 bases, with 3 bases lying between them. The CDR3 covers 11 residues. CDR3 region: CASSSAYEQYF. The CDR3 DNA follows: TGTGCCAGCAGTTCGGCCTACGAGCAGTACTTC.

The chain has TRBV30 and TRBJ1-4; no definite D call. The CDR3 length is 15 residues. Germline-derived CDR1 and CDR2 are GTSNPN and SVGIG (reference sequence). The V end lost 3 bases, the J end lost 6 bases, and 17 bases lay between the germline ends. The CDR3 spells CAWSPAGQVHEKLFF. The CDR3 DNA sequence: TGTGCCTGGAGCCCGGCTGGGCAAGTACATGAAAAACTGTTTTTT.

The rearrangement uses TRBV11-3 and TRBJ2-7; D possibly corresponds to TRBD1 (6 bases). Germline assignment: CDR1 SGHNT and CDR2 YENEEA. The CDR3 is 15 residues long. Trimming took 1 base from V and 0 from J, leaving 10 bases between them. CDR3 residues: CASSLGAGDSYEQYF. In DNA, the CDR3 is TGTGCCAGCAGCTTAGGGGCAGGGGACTCCTACGAGCAGTACTTC.

V is TRBV6-1 and J is TRBJ1-4; 7 bases are shared with TRBD1. CDR1 is MNHNS and CDR2 is SASEGT in the germline V gene. V shed 2 bases and J 7 bases; nucleotides not matched to a gene: 7. This CDR3 has 15 amino acids. The CDR3 coding sequence is TGTGCCAGCAGTGAATCATCGACAGGGTCTGAAAAACTGTTTTTT. This encodes CASSESSTGSEKLFF.

The chain employs TRBV27 and TRBJ2-7; 12 nucleotides line up with TRBD2. In germline, CDR1 is MNHEY, CDR2 SMNVEV (reference sequence). Unmatched junction bases numbered 3, after V lost 0 bases and J lost 3 bases. The CDR3 runs 16 residues. CDR3 in DNA: TGTGCCAGCAGTTTATCGAGGACTAGCGGGAACTACGAGCAGTACTTC. Protein: CASSLSRTSGNYEQYF.

The chain recombines TRBV9 with TRBJ1-2; D might be TRBD1 (5 bases). This CDR3 is built from 14 residues. V shed 2 bases and J shed 4 bases, with 12 bases lying between them. Per germline, CDR1 SGDLS and CDR2 YYNGEE. CDR3 DNA sequence: TGTGCCAGCAGCGTCACAGCGACAGCCTATGGCTACACCTTC. Its protein product is CASSVTATAYGYTF. Full variable domain (outside the CDR3, taken from reference TRBV9 and TRBJ1-2): DSGVTQTPKHLITATGQRVTLRCSPRSGDLSVYWYQQSLDQGLQFLIQYYNGEERAKGNILERFSAQQFPDLHSELNLSSLELGDSALYFCASSVTATAYGYTFGSGTRLTVV.

The gene calls are TRBV30 and TRBJ2-5; D possibly corresponds to TRBD2 (5 bases). Trimming took off 3 bases at V and 5 bases at J, with 7 bases between the two ends. This CDR3 has 11 amino acids. Germline V gene lookup returns CDR1 GTSNPN and CDR2 SVGIG (reference sequence). CDR3 DNA sequence: TGTGCCTGGAGGGGAGCGGAGACCCAGTACTTC. It yields the protein CAWRGAETQYF.

The chain recombines TRBV27 with TRBJ2-5; 10 nucleotides align to TRBD2. CDR3 size: 17 residues. The V gene's germline CDR1 is MNHEY and CDR2 SMNVEV (reference sequence). Unmatched junction bases numbered 9, after V lost 0 bases and J lost 5 bases. In DNA, the CDR3 is TGTGCCAGCAGTTTATCGGGCAGAGCGGGAGGGCTGGAGACCCAGTACTTC. It translates to CASSLSGRAGGLETQYF.

J is TRBJ1-5 and V is TRBV7-9; D may be TRBD1 (5 bases). V was trimmed by 5 bases and J by 1 base, leaving 12 bases between them. The CDR3 length is 15 residues. CDR1 and CDR2 (germline): SEHNR, FQNEAQ (reference sequence). This CDR3 reads CASSLGGLSNQPQHF. As DNA, the CDR3 is TGTGCCAGCAGCCTGGGGGGGTTGAGCAATCAGCCCCAGCATTTT.

J is TRBJ2-2 and V is TRBV6-5; D ambiguous. The ends were cut back, 5 bases at V and 4 bases at J, with 8 bases in the middle. The CDR3 has 13 residues. Germline V CDR1 and CDR2: MNHEY, SVGAGI. CDR3 in amino acids: CASSRKPTGELFF. The CDR3, as DNA: TGTGCCAGCAGTAGAAAGCCCACCGGGGAGCTGTTTTTT.